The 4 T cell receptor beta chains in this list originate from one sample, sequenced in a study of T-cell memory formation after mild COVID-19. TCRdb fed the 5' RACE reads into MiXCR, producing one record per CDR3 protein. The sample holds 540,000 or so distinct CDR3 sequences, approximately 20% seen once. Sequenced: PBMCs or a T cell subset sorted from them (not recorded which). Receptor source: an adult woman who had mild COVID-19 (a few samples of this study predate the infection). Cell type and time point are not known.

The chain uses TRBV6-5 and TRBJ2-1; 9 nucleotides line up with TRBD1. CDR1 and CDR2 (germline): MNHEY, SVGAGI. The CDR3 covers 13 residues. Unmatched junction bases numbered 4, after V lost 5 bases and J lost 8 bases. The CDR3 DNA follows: TGTGCCAGCAGTCTGGGACAGGGCCATGAGCAGTTCTTC. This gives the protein CASSLGQGHEQFF.

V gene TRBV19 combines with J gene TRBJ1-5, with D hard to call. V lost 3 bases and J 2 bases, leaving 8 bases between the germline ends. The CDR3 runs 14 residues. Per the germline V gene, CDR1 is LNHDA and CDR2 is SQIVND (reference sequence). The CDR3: CASSIGYGNQPQHF. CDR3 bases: TGTGCCAGTAGTATCGGGTATGGCAATCAGCCCCAGCATTTT.

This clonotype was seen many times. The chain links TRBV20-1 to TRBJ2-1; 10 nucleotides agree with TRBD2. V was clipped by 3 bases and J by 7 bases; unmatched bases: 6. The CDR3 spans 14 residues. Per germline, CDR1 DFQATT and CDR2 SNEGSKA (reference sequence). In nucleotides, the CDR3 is TGCAGTGCTAGCCCCCAGACTAGCGGGAATGAGCAGTTCTTC. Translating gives CSASPQTSGNEQFF.

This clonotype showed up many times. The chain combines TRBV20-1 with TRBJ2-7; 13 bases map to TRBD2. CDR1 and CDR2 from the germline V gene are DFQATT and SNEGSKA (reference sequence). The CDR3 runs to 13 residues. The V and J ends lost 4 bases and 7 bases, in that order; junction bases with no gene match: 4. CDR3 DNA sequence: TGCAGTGCTAACGGACTAGCGGGAGAGGAGCAGTACTTC. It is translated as CSANGLAGEEQYF.